These 2 T cell receptor beta chains were sequenced from one sample in a study of shared clonotypes between healthy human individuals. Clones were sequenced by immunoSEQ multiplex PCR, and TCRdb holds only the in-frame ones, with some missing. This sample has 2.3 million or so clones, with 93% found just once. The sequencing input was naive CD4+ T cells from PBMCs. The subset is: CD45RA+ positively selected. Receptors originate from a man aged 18 to 35 in good health. Some clones in this sample may be carry-over from other donors' samples.

DNA for the CDR3: TGTGCCAGCCGCAGCGTCGGGGGCGGTGGCTACACCTTC. Translated, it gives CASRSVGGGGYTF. The V and J genes are TRBV7-2 and TRBJ1-2; a weak D match, TRBD1 (6 bases). Trimming took 8 bases from V and 7 from J, leaving 17 bases between them. Per germline, CDR1 SGHTA and CDR2 FQGNSA. The CDR3 has 13 amino acids.

The V and J genes are TRBV2 and TRBJ2-7, with D hard to call. Germline V CDR1 and CDR2: SNHLY, FYNNEI. V shed 0 bases and J shed 6 bases, with 12 bases lying between them. CDR3 length: 14 residues. In DNA, the CDR3 is TGTGCCAGCAGTGAAGCGGTCGGAAAGCTCGAGCAGTACTTC. Its translation: CASSEAVGKLEQYF. The variable domain in full, with the rest retrieved from reference TRBV2 and TRBJ2-7, is EPEVTQTPSHQVTQMGQEVILRCVPISNHLYFYWYRQILGQKVEFLVSFYNNEISEKSEIFDDQFSVERPDGSNFTLKIRSTKLEDSAMYFCASSEAVGKLEQYFGPGTRLTVT.